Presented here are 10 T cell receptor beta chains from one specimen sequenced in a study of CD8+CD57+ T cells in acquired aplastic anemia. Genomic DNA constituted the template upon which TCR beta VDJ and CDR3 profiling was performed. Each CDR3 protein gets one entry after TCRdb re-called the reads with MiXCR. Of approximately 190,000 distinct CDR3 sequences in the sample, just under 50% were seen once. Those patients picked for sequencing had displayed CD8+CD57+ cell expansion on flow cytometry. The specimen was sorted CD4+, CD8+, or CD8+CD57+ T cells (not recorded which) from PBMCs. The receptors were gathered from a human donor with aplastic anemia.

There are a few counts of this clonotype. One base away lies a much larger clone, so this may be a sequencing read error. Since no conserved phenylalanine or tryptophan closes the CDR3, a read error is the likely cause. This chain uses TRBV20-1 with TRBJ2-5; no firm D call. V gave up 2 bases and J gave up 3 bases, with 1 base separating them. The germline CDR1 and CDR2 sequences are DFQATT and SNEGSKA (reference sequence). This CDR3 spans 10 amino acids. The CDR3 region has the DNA TGCAGTGCTAGAAAAGAGACCCAGTACCTC. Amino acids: CSARKETQYL.

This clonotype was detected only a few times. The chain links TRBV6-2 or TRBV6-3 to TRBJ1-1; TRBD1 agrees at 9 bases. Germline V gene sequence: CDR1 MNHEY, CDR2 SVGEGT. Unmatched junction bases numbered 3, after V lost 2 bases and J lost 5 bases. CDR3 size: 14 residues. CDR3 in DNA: TGTGCCAGCAGTTACGACAGGGGGGCGACTGAAGCTTTCTTT. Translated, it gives CASSYDRGATEAFF.

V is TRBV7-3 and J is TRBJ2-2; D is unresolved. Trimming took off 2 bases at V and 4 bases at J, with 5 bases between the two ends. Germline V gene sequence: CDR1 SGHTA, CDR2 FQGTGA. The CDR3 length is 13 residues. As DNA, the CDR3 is TGTGCCAGCAGCTTATACCTCACCGGGGAGCTGTTTTTT. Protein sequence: CASSLYLTGELFF. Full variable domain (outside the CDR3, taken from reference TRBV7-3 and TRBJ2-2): GAGVSQTPSNKVTEKGKYVELRCDPISGHTALYWYRQSLGQGPEFLIYFQGTGAADDSGLPNDRFFAVRPEGSVSTLKIQRTERGDSAVYLCASSLYLTGELFFGEGSRLTVL.

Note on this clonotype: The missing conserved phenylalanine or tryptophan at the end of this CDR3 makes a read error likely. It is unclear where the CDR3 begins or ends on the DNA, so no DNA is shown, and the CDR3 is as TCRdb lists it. The CDR3: CASALLAY. V is TRBV7-3 and J is TRBJ2-4; the table's TRBD2 call for D was not verified on the DNA. Per the germline V gene, CDR1 is SGHTA and CDR2 is FQGTGA. From its first to its last residue, the CDR3 has 8 amino acids.

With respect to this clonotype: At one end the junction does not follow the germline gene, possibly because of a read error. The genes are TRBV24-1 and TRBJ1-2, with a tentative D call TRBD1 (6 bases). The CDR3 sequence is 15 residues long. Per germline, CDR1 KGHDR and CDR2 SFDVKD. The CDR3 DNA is TGTGCCGCCAGTGACCGGACAGTGCCTAACTATGGCTACACCTTC. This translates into CAASDRTVPNYGYTF.

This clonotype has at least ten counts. The CDR3 loop is CASSRNREPDTQYF. Written as DNA, the CDR3 is TGTGCCAGCAGCCGCAACAGGGAACCAGATACGCAGTATTTT. V is TRBV5-4 and J is TRBJ2-3; D possibly corresponds to TRBD1 (6 bases). Germline-derived CDR1 and CDR2 are SGHNT and YYREEE (reference sequence). The CDR3 has 14 amino acids. Trimming left V 4 bases short and J 4 bases short, with 13 bases between.

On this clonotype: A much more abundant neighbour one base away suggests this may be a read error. CDR3 region: CASSLGWTRAPYGQYF. The CDR3 DNA follows: TGTGCCAGCTCCCTTGGTTGGACAAGGGCCCCCTACGGGCAGTACTTC. The chain carries TRBV5-6 and TRBJ2-7; tentatively, D is TRBD1 (5 bases). The CDR3 totals 16 residues. Germline CDR1 reads SGHDT; CDR2 reads YYEEEE.

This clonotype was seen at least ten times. The CDR3 nucleotides are TGTGCCAGCGCCCGCACCGGGACTAGACGCGAGCAGTTCTTC. It specifies CASARTGTRREQFF. V gene TRBV25-1 combines with J gene TRBJ2-1; 8 nucleotides line up with TRBD2. With 8 bases clipped from V and 10 bases from J, the junction kept 13 bases outside the gene matches. The V gene's germline CDR1 is MGHDK and CDR2 SYGVNS. This CDR3 has 14 residues.

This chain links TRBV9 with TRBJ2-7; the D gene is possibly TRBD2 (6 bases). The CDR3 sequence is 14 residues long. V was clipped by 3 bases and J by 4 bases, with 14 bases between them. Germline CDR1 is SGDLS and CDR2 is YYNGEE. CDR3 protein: CASSAGDFSYEQYF. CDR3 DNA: TGTGCCAGCAGCGCCGGGGACTTCTCGTACGAGCAGTACTTC.

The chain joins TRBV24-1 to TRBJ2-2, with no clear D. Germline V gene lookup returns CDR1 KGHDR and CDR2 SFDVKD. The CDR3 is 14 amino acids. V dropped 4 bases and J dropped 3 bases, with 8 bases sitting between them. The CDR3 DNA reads TGTGCCACCAGTGACCCCGTGGACACCGGGGAGCTGTTTTTT. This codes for CATSDPVDTGELFF.